The rows below give T cell receptor beta chains drawn from one sample of a study of cytomegalovirus exposure and HLA in healthy donors. The data were produced by immunoSEQ multiplex PCR, yet TCRdb's version contains in-frame clones alone and is incomplete. The sample comprises about 110,000 clones, around 71% of which are singletons, and 0.79% rests with the top ten. Sequenced material: PBMCs. These TCRs come from a boy aged 10-17 years in good health and CMV-seronegative. CDR3s include the opening cysteine and the closing phenylalanine or tryptophan. D genes are given only for firm matches. Not all rows give a size; the values are once, few, many and, for expanded clones, a class.

v_gene	d_gene	abundance	j_gene	CDR3aa	CDR3nt
TRBV15	TRBD2	NA	TRBJ2-3	CATSMRWGGMATDTQYF	TGTGCCACCAGCATGCGGTGGGGGGGAATGGCTACAGATACGCAGTATTTT
TRBV9	TRBD1	NA	TRBJ1-2	CASRGTGRYYGYTF	TGTGCCAGCAGGGGGACAGGGAGGTACTATGGCTACACCTTC
TRBV6-5	TRBD1	NA	TRBJ2-6	CASSPGGGGANVLTF	TGTGCCAGCAGTCCAGGGGGTGGCGGGGCCAACGTCCTGACTTTC
TRBV7-9	NA	NA	TRBJ2-1	CASSIPGAFNEQFF	TGTGCCAGCAGCATCCCTGGGGCCTTCAATGAGCAGTTCTTC
TRBV2	TRBD2	NA	TRBJ2-1	CASEGLADEQFF	TGTGCCAGCGAGGGACTAGCGGATGAGCAGTTCTTC
TRBV5-4	NA	NA	TRBJ2-5	CASSLEGWRKETQYF	TGTGCCAGCAGCTTGGAAGGTTGGAGGAAAGAGACCCAGTACTTC
TRBV18	NA	NA	TRBJ1-1	CASSPSGWQNTEAFF	TGTGCCAGCTCTCCTAGCGGTTGGCAGAACACTGAAGCTTTCTTT
TRBV4-2	TRBD1	NA	TRBJ2-7	CASSQGDSSRRGEQYF	TGTGCCAGCAGCCAGGGGGACAGCAGCCGGAGAGGGGAGCAGTACTTC
TRBV7-8	TRBD1	once	TRBJ2-7	CASSPGQGAREQYF	TGTGCCAGCAGCCCCGGCCAGGGGGCTCGTGAGCAGTACTTC
TRBV7-9	TRBD1	NA	TRBJ2-7	CASSLGQGAYEQYF	TGTGCCAGCAGCTTAGGACAGGGGGCTTACGAGCAGTACTTC